This TCR beta chain was captured by sequencing in a study of blood T cells in healthy people across ages. A J-beta primer mix and a sample-barcoded 5' primer were used in a second PCR of about 7 to 12 cycles. TCRdb fed the 5' RACE reads into MiXCR, producing one record per CDR3 protein. Counted here are hundreds of thousands of distinct CDR3 sequences, roughly 25% occurring once; the ten biggest clones make up 2.5% to 3.5%. With 2 bases removed from V and 6 bases from J, the gap between germline ends came to 11 bases. This CDR3 has 14 amino acids. Germline lookup yields CDR1 SGHTA and CDR2 FQGTGA. This sample also appeared in a second study, on T cells of mothers and their children. In that study: Samples came from a few healthy Caucasian mothers and their six children. The study found slightly higher but non-significant overlap in related versus unrelated mother-child pairs.

Sequenced: blood. This receptor was identified in a boy younger than 18 in good health. V gene TRBV7-3 combines with J gene TRBJ2-4; D is perhaps TRBD2 (6 bases). The CDR3 reads CASSLDASANIQYF. The DNA for the CDR3 is TGTGCCAGCAGCTTAGATGCTAGCGCAAACATTCAGTACTTC.